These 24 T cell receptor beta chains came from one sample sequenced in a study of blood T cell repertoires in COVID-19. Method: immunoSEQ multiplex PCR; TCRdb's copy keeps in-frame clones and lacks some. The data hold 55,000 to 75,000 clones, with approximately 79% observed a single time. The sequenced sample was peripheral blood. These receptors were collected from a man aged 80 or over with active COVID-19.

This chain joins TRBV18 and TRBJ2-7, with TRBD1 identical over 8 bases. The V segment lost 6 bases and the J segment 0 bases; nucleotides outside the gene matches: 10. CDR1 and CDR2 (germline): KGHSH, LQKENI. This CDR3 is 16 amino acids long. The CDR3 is CASSPDRGYLSYEQYF. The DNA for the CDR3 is TGTGCCAGCTCCCCAGACAGGGGATACCTCTCCTACGAGCAGTACTTC.

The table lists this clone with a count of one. The CDR3 spells CASSVGYGISSNTGELFF. As DNA, the CDR3 is TGTGCCAGCAGCGTAGGGTACGGTATAAGCTCGAACACCGGGGAGCTGTTTTTT. V usage is TRBV9 and J usage is TRBJ2-2, with D unresolved. CDR1 is SGDLS, CDR2 YYNGEE, per germline. V was clipped by 0 bases and J by 0 bases, with 15 bases between them. This CDR3 contains 18 residues.

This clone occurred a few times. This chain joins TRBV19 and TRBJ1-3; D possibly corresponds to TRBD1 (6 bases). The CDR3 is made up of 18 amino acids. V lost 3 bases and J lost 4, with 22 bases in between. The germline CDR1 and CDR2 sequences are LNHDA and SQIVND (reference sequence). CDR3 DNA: TGTGCCAGTAGTATCAGTCGGGACAAATGGGCACCAGGAAACACCATATATTTT. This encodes CASSISRDKWAPGNTIYF.

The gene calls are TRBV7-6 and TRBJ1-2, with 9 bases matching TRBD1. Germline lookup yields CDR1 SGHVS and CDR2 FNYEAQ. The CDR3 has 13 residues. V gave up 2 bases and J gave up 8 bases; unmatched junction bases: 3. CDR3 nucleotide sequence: TGTGCCAGCAGCTTACGGACAGGGGACGGCTACACCTTC. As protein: CASSLRTGDGYTF.

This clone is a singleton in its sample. The CDR3 here is CASSRTLGGGSTDTQYF. The CDR3 DNA sequence: TGTGCCAGCAGCCGAACGTTAGGCGGGGGCAGCACAGATACGCAGTATTTT. The genes are TRBV7-8 and TRBJ2-3; TRBD2 is a possible D gene (7 bases). The CDR3 sequence is 17 residues long. Germline assignment: CDR1 SGHVS and CDR2 FQNEAQ. Trimming removed 5 bases at V and 0 bases at J, with 18 bases between.

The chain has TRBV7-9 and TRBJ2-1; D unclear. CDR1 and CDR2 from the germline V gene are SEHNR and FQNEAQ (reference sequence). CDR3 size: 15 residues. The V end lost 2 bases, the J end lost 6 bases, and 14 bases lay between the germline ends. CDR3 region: CASSLLGLSSNEQFF. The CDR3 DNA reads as TGTGCCAGCAGCTTATTGGGCCTCTCGAGCAATGAGCAGTTCTTC.

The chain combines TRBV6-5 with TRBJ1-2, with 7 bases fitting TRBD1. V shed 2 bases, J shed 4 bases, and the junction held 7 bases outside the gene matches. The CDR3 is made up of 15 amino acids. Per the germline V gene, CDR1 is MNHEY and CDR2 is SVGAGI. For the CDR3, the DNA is TGTGCCAGCAGTTACACCCGACAGGGTGGCTATGGCTACACCTTC. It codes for CASSYTRQGGYGYTF.

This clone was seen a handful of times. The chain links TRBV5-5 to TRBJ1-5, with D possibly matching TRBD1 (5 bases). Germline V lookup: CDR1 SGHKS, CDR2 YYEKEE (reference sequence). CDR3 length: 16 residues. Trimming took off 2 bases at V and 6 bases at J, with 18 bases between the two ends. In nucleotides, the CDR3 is TGTGCCAGCAGCTTTACGGGCCAGGCCGGGGGTCAGCCCCAGCATTTT. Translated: CASSFTGQAGGQPQHF.

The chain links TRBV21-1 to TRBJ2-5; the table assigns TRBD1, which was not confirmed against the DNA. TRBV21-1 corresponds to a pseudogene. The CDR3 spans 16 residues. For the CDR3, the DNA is TGTGCCAGCAGCAAGCCGGGACAGGGGAGGGAGGAGACCCAGTACTTC. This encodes CASSKPGQGREETQYF.

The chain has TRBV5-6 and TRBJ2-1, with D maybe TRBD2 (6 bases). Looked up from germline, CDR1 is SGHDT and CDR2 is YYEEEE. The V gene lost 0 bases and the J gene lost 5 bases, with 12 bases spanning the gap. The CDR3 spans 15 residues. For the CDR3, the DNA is TGTGCCAGCAGCTTGGTGGGAGGCTCTCACAATGAGCAGTTCTTC. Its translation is CASSLVGGSHNEQFF.

DNA of the CDR3: TGTGCCAGCACCCTCGGGGAGGGAGCAGATACGCAGTATTTT. This gives the protein CASTLGEGADTQYF. The rearrangement uses TRBV28 and TRBJ2-3, with 7 positions matching TRBD2. J was trimmed by 4 bases and V by 7 bases; bases with no gene match: 8. This CDR3 has 14 residues. From germline, CDR1 is MDHEN and CDR2 SYDVKM.

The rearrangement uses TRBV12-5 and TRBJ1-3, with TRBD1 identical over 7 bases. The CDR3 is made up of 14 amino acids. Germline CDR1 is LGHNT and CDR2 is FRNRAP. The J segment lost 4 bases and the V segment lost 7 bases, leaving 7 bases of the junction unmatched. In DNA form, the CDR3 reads TGTGCTAGTGCCGACACAGGGGCGGGAAACACCATATATTTT. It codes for CASADTGAGNTIYF. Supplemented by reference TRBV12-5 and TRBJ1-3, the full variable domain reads DARVTQTPRHKVTEMGQEVTMRCQPILGHNTVFWYRQTMMQGLELLAYFRNRAPLDDSGMPKDRFSAEMPDATLATLKIQPSEPRDSAVYFCASADTGAGNTIYFGEGSWLTVV.

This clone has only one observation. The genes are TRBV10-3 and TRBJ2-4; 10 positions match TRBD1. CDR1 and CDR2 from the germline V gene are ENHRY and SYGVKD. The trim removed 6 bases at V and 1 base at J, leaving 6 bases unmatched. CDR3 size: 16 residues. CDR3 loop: CAISQTGGVAKNIQYF. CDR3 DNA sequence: TGTGCCATCAGCCAGACAGGGGGCGTCGCCAAAAACATTCAGTACTTC.

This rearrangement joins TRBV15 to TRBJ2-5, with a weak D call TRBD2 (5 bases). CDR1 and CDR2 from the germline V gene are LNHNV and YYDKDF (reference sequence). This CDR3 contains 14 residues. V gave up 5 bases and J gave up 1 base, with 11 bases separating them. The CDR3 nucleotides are TGTGCCACCAGCTTAGCGCCCATCCAAGAGACCCAGTACTTC. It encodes CATSLAPIQETQYF.

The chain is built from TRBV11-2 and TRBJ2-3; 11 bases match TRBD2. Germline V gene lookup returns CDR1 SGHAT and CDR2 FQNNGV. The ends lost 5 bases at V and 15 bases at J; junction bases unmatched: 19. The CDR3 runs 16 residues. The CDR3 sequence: CASSPTNLAGGMEGYF. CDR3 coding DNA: TGTGCCAGCAGCCCGACGAATTTAGCGGGAGGGATGGAGGGATATTTT.

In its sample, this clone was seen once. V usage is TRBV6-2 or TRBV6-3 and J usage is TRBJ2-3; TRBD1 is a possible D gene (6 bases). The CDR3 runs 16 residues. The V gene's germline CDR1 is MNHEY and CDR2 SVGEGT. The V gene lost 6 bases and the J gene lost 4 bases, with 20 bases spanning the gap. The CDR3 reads CASSRTGIRGADTQYF. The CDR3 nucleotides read TGTGCCAGCAGCCGTACAGGGATACGAGGCGCAGATACGCAGTATTTT.

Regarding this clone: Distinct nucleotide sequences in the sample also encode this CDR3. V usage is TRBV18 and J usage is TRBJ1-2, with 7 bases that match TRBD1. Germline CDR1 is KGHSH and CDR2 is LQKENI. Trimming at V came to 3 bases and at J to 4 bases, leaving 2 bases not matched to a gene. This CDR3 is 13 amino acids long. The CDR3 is CASSPGQSYGYTF. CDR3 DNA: TGTGCCAGCTCACCGGGACAGTCCTATGGCTACACCTTC. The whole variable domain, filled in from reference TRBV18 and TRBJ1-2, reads NAGVMQNPRHLVRRRGQEARLRCSPMKGHSHVYWYRQLPEEGLKFMVYLQKENIIDESGMPKERFSAEFPKEGPSILRIQQVVRGDSAAYFCASSPGQSYGYTFGSGTRLTVV.

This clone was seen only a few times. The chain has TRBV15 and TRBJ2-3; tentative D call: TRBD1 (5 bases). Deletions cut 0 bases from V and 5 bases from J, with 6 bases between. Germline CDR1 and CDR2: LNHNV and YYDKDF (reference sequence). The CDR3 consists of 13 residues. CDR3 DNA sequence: TGTGCCACCAGCAGAGATAGGGGAGATACGCAGTATTTT. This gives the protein CATSRDRGDTQYF. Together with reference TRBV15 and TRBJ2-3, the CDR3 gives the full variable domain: DAMVIQNPRYQVTQFGKPVTLSCSQTLNHNVMYWYQQKSSQAPKLLFHYYDKDFNNEADTPDNFQSRRPNTSFCFLDIRSPGLGDTAMYLCATSRDRGDTQYFGPGTRLTVL.

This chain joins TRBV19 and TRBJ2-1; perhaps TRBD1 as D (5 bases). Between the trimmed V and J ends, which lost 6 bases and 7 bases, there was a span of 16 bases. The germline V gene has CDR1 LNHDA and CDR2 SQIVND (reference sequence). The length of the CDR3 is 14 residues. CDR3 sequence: CASSTPPTENEQFF. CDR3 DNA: TGTGCCAGTAGCACTCCACCGACAGAGAATGAGCAGTTCTTC.

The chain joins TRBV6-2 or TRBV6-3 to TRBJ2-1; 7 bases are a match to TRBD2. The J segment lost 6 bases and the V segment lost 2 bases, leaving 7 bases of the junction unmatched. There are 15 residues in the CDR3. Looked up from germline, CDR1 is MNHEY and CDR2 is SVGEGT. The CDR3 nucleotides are TGTGCCAGCAGTTACGGGCTAGCGGAGGGCAATGAGCAGTTCTTC. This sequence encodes CASSYGLAEGNEQFF.

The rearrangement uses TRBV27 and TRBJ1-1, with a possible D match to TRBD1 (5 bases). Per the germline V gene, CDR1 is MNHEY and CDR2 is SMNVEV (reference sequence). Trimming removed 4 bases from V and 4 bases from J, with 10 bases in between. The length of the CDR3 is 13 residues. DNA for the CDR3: TGTGCCAGCAGTTCCCAGGGTGGCACTGAAGCTTTCTTT. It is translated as CASSSQGGTEAFF.

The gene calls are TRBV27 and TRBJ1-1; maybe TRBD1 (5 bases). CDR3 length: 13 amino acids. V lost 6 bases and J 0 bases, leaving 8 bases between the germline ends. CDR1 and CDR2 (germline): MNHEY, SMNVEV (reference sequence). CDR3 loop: CASRKGMNTEAFF. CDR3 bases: TGTGCCAGCAGGAAGGGGATGAACACTGAAGCTTTCTTT.

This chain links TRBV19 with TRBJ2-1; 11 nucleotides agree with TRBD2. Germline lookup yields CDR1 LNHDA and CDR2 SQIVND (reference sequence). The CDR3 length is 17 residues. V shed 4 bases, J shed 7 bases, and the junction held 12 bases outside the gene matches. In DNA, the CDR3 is TGTGCCAGTAGTAGAGCCGGGACTAGCGGAAGAGGGAATGAGCAGTTCTTC. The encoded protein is CASSRAGTSGRGNEQFF.

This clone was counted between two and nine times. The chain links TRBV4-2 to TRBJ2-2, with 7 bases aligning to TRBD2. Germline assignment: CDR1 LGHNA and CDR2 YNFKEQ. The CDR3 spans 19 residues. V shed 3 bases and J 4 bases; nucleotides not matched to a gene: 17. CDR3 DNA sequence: TGTGCCAGCAGCCAGGAAGGCGGCTTCGAGCGGGGCGGCACCGGGGAGCTGTTTTTT. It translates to CASSQEGGFERGGTGELFF.